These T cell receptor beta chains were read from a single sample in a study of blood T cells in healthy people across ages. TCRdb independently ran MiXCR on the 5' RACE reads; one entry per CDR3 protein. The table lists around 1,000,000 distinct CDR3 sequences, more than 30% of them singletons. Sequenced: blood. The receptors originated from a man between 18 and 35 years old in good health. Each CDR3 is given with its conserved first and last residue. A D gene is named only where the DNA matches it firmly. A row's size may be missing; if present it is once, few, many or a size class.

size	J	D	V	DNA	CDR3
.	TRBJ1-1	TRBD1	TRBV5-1	TGCGCCAGCAGCTTGGTCACGGACAGGCACACTGAAGCTTTCTTT	CASSLVTDRHTEAFF
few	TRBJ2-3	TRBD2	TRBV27	TGTGCCAGCAGTCCCCCCCCAGCTAGCGGGGTTTCGGCTTTTAGGCGAGATACGCAGTATTTT	CASSPPPASGVSAFRRDTQYF
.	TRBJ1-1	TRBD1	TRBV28	TGTGCCAGCAGTTCCGGGACAGGGTTTAAGGAAGCTTTCTTT	CASSSGTGFKEAFF
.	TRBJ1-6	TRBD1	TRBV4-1	TGCGCCAGCAGCCCAAAGTCCCGGGACAGCCATTCACCCCTCCACTTT	CASSPKSRDSHSPLHF
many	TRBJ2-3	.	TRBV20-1	TGCAGTGCTAGAGATCTTCGCGGAGGTATGCAGTATTTT	CSARDLRGGMQYF
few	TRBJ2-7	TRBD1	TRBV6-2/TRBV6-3	TGTGCCAGCAGCAAGGGGACAGCTCCCTACGAGCAGTACTTC	CASSKGTAPYEQYF
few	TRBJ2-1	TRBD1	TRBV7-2	TGTGCCAGCAGCCCCGACAGGGATCACAATGAGCAGTTCTTC	CASSPDRDHNEQFF
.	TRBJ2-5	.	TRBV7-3	TGTGCCAGCAGCTTACGGGGATTCCACGAGACCCAGTACTTC	CASSLRGFHETQYF
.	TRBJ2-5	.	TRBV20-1	TGCAGTGCTAGAGATTCGAAGAGTCCCCGAGGGACCCAGTACTTC	CSARDSKSPRGTQYF
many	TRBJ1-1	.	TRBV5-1	TGCGCCAGCAGCTTGGAGGGCAGAAATACTGAAGCTTTCTTT	CASSLEGRNTEAFF
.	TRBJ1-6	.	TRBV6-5	TGTGCCAGCAGTTACTCGACACCTAATCCACCCCTCCACTTT	CASSYSTPNPPLHF
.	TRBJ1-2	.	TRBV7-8	TGTGCCAGCAGCTTAGGGGACGGTGCTAACTATGGCTACACCTTC	CASSLGDGANYGYTF
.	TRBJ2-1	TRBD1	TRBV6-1	TGTGCCAGCAGACAGGGACAGGGGGTCTATGAGCAGTTCTTC	CASRQGQGVYEQFF
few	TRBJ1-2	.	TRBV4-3	TGCGCCAGCAGCCAAGAAAGATACAAATACTACTATGGCTACACCTTC	CASSQERYKYYYGYTF
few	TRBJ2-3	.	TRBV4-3	TGCGCCAGCAGCCAAGATCCTGGGGGATTGGACACAGATACGCAGTATTTT	CASSQDPGGLDTDTQYF
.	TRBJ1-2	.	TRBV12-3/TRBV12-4	TGTGCCAGCAGTTTTGGGGGGCCGGACTATGGCTACACCTTC	CASSFGGPDYGYTF
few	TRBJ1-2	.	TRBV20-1	TGCAGTGCTAGAGGCCCCAAACCCTCAGGGAAAACTAACTATGGCTACACCTTC	CSARGPKPSGKTNYGYTF
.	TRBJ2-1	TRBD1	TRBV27	TGTGCCAGCAGTTTAAAGTCCTTCGCTTTGGGACAGGGAAACAATGAGCAGTTCTTC	CASSLKSFALGQGNNEQFF
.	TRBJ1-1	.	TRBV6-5	TGTGCCAGCAGTTACTCGGGGACACTCATGAACACTGAAGCTTTCTTT	CASSYSGTLMNTEAFF
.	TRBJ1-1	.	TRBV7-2	TGTGCCAGCAGCCCACCCAGGGGCGGGAACACTGAAGCTTTCTTT	CASSPPRGGNTEAFF
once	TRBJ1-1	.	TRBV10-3	TGTGCCATCAGGCAGGGGACTGAAGCTTTCTTT	CAIRQGTEAFF
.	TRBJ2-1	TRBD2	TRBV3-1	TGTGCCAGCAAACGGGGGGAGAGCTCCTACAATGAGCAGTTCTTC	CASKRGESSYNEQFF
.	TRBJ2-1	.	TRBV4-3	TGCGCCAGCAGCCATGGGCCGGGACTGGCGGGACCCAATGAGCAGTTCTTC	CASSHGPGLAGPNEQFF
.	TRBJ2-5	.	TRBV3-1	TGTGCCAGCACAACTGCGGGGTTACGCCAAGAGACCCAGTACTTC	CASTTAGLRQETQYF
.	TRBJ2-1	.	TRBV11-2	TGTGCCAGCAGCTTATATGGACGGAACTACAATGAGCAGTTCTTC	CASSLYGRNYNEQFF
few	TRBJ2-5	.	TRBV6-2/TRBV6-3	TGTGCCAGCGAAATGGGGTCGGACCAGTACTTC	CASEMGSDQYF
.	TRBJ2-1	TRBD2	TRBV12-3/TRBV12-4	TGTGCCAGCAGACCTACTAGCGGGCTTTTTTGGTCCTACAATGAGCAGTTCTTC	CASRPTSGLFWSYNEQFF
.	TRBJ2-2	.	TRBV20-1	TGCAGTGCTAGGCCCCCCAATCTAGAATACGGAGACACCGGGGAGCTGTTTTTT	CSARPPNLEYGDTGELFF
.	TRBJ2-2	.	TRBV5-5	TGTGCCAGCAGCCAACTGTCTCGGGGGAACACCGGGGAGCTGTTTTTT	CASSQLSRGNTGELFF
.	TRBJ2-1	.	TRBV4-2	TGTGCCAGCAGCCCACGAGGGGGGGGAGATGGCAATGAGCAGTTCTTC	CASSPRGGGDGNEQFF
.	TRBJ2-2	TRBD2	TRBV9	TGTGCCAGCAACGTTGGGACTAGCGGACCGAACACCGGGGAGCTGTTTTTT	CASNVGTSGPNTGELFF
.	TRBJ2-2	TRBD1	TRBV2	TGTGCCAGCAGTGAACAGGGGGCGAACACCGGGGAGCTGTTTTTT	CASSEQGANTGELFF
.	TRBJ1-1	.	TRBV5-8	TGTGCCAGCAGCCACAGGGTAGGCACTGAAGCTTTCTTT	CASSHRVGTEAFF
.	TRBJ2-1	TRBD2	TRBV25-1	TGTGCCAGCAGTGAAGGGACTAGTTACAATGAGCAGTTCTTC	CASSEGTSYNEQFF
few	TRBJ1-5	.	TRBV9	TGTGCCAGCAGCTTACAGGGTATTGAGCCCCAGCATTTT	CASSLQGIEPQHF
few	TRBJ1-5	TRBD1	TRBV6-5	TGTGCCAGCAGTGACAGGGGGGGCAATCAGCCCCAGCATTTT	CASSDRGGNQPQHF
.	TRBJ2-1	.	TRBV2	TGTGCCAGCAGTGTTGACAATGAGCAGTTCTTC	CASSVDNEQFF
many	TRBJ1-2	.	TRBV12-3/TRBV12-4	TGTGCCAGCAGTTACACAGCCCCCAGGCATCGTGGCTACACCTTC	CASSYTAPRHRGYTF
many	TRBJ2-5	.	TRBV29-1	TGCAGCGTTGGGTCAGGACAAAGAGAGACCCAGTACTTC	CSVGSGQRETQYF